This is a list of T cell receptor beta chains from one sample in a study of control samples from healthy donors and cancer patients. Profiled with immunoSEQ multiplex PCR; TCRdb holds only in-frame clones, not every one. The sample lists some 120,000 clones, 75% to 95% seen once, with 2% to 3% in the top ten. Sequenced input: blood. The source of these receptors is a man between 18 and 29 years old in good health. Both conserved end residues are part of each CDR3. A D gene is named only where the DNA matches it firmly. The size of a clone is reported for some rows only, either as once, few or many, or as a class for expanded clones.

clone size: .
V gene: TRBV11-3
J gene: TRBJ1-1
D gene: .
CDR3 protein: CASSLDGNTEAFF
CDR3 DNA: TGTGCCAGCAGCTTAGACGGGAACACTGAAGCTTTCTTT

clone size: once
V gene: TRBV4-1
J gene: TRBJ2-3
D gene: .
CDR3 protein: CASSQGTITDTQYF
CDR3 DNA: TGCGCCAGCAGCCAAGGAACGATTACAGATACGCAGTATTTT

clone size: .
V gene: TRBV29-1
J gene: TRBJ1-3
D gene: .
CDR3 protein: CSVGRDSSSGNTIYF
CDR3 DNA: TGCAGCGTAGGACGGGACTCCAGCTCTGGAAACACCATATATTTT

clone size: .
V gene: TRBV5-6
J gene: TRBJ2-5
D gene: TRBD1
CDR3 protein: CASSLGGTGHETQYF
CDR3 DNA: TGTGCCAGCAGCCTGGGTGGGACAGGCCACGAGACCCAGTACTTC

clone size: .
V gene: TRBV28
J gene: TRBJ2-2
D gene: .
CDR3 protein: CASSLWGQGVTGELFF
CDR3 DNA: TGTGCCAGCAGTTTATGGGGTCAGGGTGTAACCGGGGAGCTGTTTTTT

clone size: .
V gene: TRBV6-1
J gene: TRBJ2-4
D gene: .
CDR3 protein: CASSEVIDRLLAKNIQYF
CDR3 DNA: TGTGCCAGCAGTGAAGTAATCGATCGGCTTCTAGCCAAAAACATTCAGTACTTC

clone size: .
V gene: TRBV6-6
J gene: TRBJ1-1
D gene: TRBD1
CDR3 protein: CASSRDRVFPTEAFF
CDR3 DNA: TGTGCCAGCAGTAGGGACAGGGTTTTCCCTACTGAAGCTTTCTTT

clone size: .
V gene: TRBV5-1
J gene: TRBJ1-2
D gene: TRBD1
CDR3 protein: CASSFQGGAYGYTF
CDR3 DNA: TGCGCCAGCAGCTTCCAGGGGGGAGCCTATGGCTACACCTTC

clone size: few
V gene: TRBV19
J gene: TRBJ2-2
D gene: .
CDR3 protein: CASTPGAAGELFF
CDR3 DNA: TGTGCCAGTACTCCGGGGGCAGCCGGGGAGCTGTTTTTT

clone size: .
V gene: TRBV5-1
J gene: TRBJ1-1
D gene: .
CDR3 protein: CASSFEAGATEAFF
CDR3 DNA: TGCGCCAGCAGCTTTGAAGCGGGGGCCACTGAAGCTTTCTTT

clone size: .
V gene: TRBV27
J gene: TRBJ1-6
D gene: .
CDR3 protein: CASSPYNSPLHF
CDR3 DNA: TGTGCCAGCAGTCCTTATAATTCACCCCTCCACTTT

clone size: few
V gene: TRBV18
J gene: TRBJ1-3
D gene: TRBD1
CDR3 protein: CASSTGQGVSGNTIYF
CDR3 DNA: TGTGCCAGCTCAACGGGACAGGGGGTCTCTGGAAACACCATATATTTT

clone size: .
V gene: TRBV6-4
J gene: TRBJ2-3
D gene: .
CDR3 protein: CASSEGGAEKGAFF
CDR3 DNA: TGTGCCAGCAGTGAAGGCGGGGCGGAAAAGGGGGCTTTTTTT

clone size: .
V gene: TRBV2
J gene: TRBJ1-1
D gene: .
CDR3 protein: CASSEVRAEAFF
CDR3 DNA: TGTGCCAGCAGTGAAGTGCGCGCCGAAGCTTTCTTT

clone size: .
V gene: TRBV6-5
J gene: TRBJ2-1
D gene: .
CDR3 protein: CASSRRGGFEQFF
CDR3 DNA: TGTGCCAGCAGCCGCAGGGGAGGTTTTGAGCAGTTCTTC

clone size: .
V gene: TRBV12-3/TRBV12-4
J gene: TRBJ1-2
D gene: .
CDR3 protein: CASSLGGLEGYTF
CDR3 DNA: TGTGCCAGCAGCCTAGGGGGGTTGGAAGGCTACACCTTC

clone size: few
V gene: TRBV29-1
J gene: TRBJ1-1
D gene: .
CDR3 protein: CSVGRGENTEAFF
CDR3 DNA: TGCAGCGTTGGACGGGGAGAGAACACTGAAGCTTTCTTT

clone size: .
V gene: TRBV5-4
J gene: TRBJ1-6
D gene: .
CDR3 protein: CASSLDRNNSPLHF
CDR3 DNA: TGTGCCAGCAGCTTGGACAGGAATAATTCACCCCTCCACTTT

clone size: once
V gene: TRBV6-5
J gene: TRBJ1-2
D gene: .
CDR3 protein: CASRPRVGSNYGYTF
CDR3 DNA: TGTGCCAGCAGACCGAGGGTGGGCTCTAACTATGGCTACACCTTC

clone size: .
V gene: TRBV27
J gene: TRBJ2-1
D gene: .
CDR3 protein: CASSLRDGYNEQFF
CDR3 DNA: TGTGCCAGCAGTTTACGAGACGGCTACAATGAGCAGTTCTTC

clone size: once
V gene: TRBV5-4
J gene: TRBJ2-1
D gene: .
CDR3 protein: CASSFPGLSGPTHEQFF
CDR3 DNA: TGTGCCAGCAGCTTCCCCGGGTTGAGCGGTCCTACACATGAGCAGTTCTTC

clone size: .
V gene: TRBV28
J gene: TRBJ1-2
D gene: .
CDR3 protein: CASRVTNYGYTF
CDR3 DNA: TGTGCCAGCAGAGTGACTAACTATGGCTACACCTTC

clone size: once
V gene: TRBV6-1
J gene: TRBJ1-6
D gene: TRBD1
CDR3 protein: CASSEPPTGGISPLHF
CDR3 DNA: TGTGCCAGCAGTGAACCCCCGACAGGGGGGATTTCACCCCTCCACTTT

clone size: .
V gene: TRBV15
J gene: TRBJ1-3
D gene: .
CDR3 protein: CATSSGGGNTIYF
CDR3 DNA: TGTGCCACCAGCTCGGGGGGTGGAAACACCATATATTTT

clone size: .
V gene: TRBV6-5
J gene: TRBJ2-1
D gene: .
CDR3 protein: CASSTLGNNEQFF
CDR3 DNA: TGTGCCAGCTCTACGCTGGGAAACAATGAGCAGTTCTTC

clone size: .
V gene: TRBV12-3/TRBV12-4
J gene: TRBJ2-3
D gene: .
CDR3 protein: CASRMESTDTQYF
CDR3 DNA: TGTGCCAGCAGGATGGAGAGCACAGATACGCAGTATTTT

clone size: .
V gene: TRBV3-1/TRBV3-2
J gene: TRBJ1-2
D gene: TRBD1
CDR3 protein: CASSQAGGLPNYGYTF
CDR3 DNA: TGTGCCAGCAGCCAAGCAGGGGGCCTACCCAACTATGGCTACACCTTC

clone size: .
V gene: TRBV7-2
J gene: TRBJ1-1
D gene: TRBD1
CDR3 protein: CASSLADREAFF
CDR3 DNA: TGTGCCAGCAGCTTAGCGGACAGGGAAGCTTTCTTT

clone size: .
V gene: TRBV20-1
J gene: TRBJ2-1
D gene: .
CDR3 protein: CSASTRRGGNEQFF
CDR3 DNA: TGCAGTGCTAGTACCCGCCGGGGTGGTAATGAGCAGTTCTTC

clone size: .
V gene: TRBV5-1
J gene: TRBJ1-3
D gene: .
CDR3 protein: CASSLVAGSGNTIYF
CDR3 DNA: TGCGCCAGCAGCTTGGTGGCAGGCTCTGGAAACACCATATATTTT

clone size: .
V gene: TRBV27
J gene: TRBJ2-1
D gene: .
CDR3 protein: CASSPTLTSYNEQFF
CDR3 DNA: TGTGCCAGCAGTCCCACACTAACCTCCTACAATGAGCAGTTCTTC

clone size: .
V gene: TRBV27
J gene: TRBJ1-6
D gene: .
CDR3 protein: CASSPINSPLHF
CDR3 DNA: TGTGCCAGCAGCCCAATAAATTCACCCCTCCACTTT

clone size: .
V gene: TRBV6-1
J gene: TRBJ1-4
D gene: .
CDR3 protein: CASSEARKGIGKLFF
CDR3 DNA: TGTGCCAGCAGTGAAGCTCGGAAAGGAATAGGGAAACTGTTTTTT

clone size: .
V gene: TRBV7-6
J gene: TRBJ2-3
D gene: TRBD2
CDR3 protein: CASSLAWRGKATDTQYF
CDR3 DNA: TGTGCCAGCAGCTTAGCGTGGCGGGGGAAGGCCACAGATACGCAGTATTTT

clone size: .
V gene: TRBV7-9
J gene: TRBJ2-7
D gene: TRBD1
CDR3 protein: CASSHDRGGDEQYF
CDR3 DNA: TGTGCCAGCAGCCACGACAGGGGAGGCGACGAGCAGTACTTC

clone size: .
V gene: TRBV24-1
J gene: TRBJ2-1
D gene: .
CDR3 protein: CATSDTGETGIHEQFF
CDR3 DNA: TGTGCCACCAGTGATACGGGAGAGACAGGGATCCATGAGCAGTTCTTC

clone size: once
V gene: TRBV2
J gene: TRBJ2-1
D gene: .
CDR3 protein: CASSEAIPGANNEQFF
CDR3 DNA: TGTGCCAGCAGTGAAGCGATCCCAGGGGCTAACAATGAGCAGTTCTTC

clone size: once
V gene: TRBV5-4
J gene: TRBJ2-3
D gene: .
CDR3 protein: CASSPSGRGTQYF
CDR3 DNA: TGTGCCAGCAGCCCCTCGGGGCGGGGTACGCAGTATTTT

clone size: many
V gene: TRBV19
J gene: TRBJ2-3
D gene: TRBD2
CDR3 protein: CASSTGLAATDTQYF
CDR3 DNA: TGTGCCAGTAGTACCGGACTAGCGGCCACAGATACGCAGTATTTT

clone size: .
V gene: TRBV7-2
J gene: TRBJ2-3
D gene: .
CDR3 protein: CASSLANTDTQYF
CDR3 DNA: TGTGCCAGCAGCTTAGCGAACACAGATACGCAGTATTTT

clone size: .
V gene: TRBV27
J gene: TRBJ2-3
D gene: .
CDR3 protein: CASSLSRTSTDTQYF
CDR3 DNA: TGTGCCAGCAGTTTATCTCGTACAAGCACAGATACGCAGTATTTT

clone size: .
V gene: TRBV5-6
J gene: TRBJ1-2
D gene: .
CDR3 protein: CASSLSGRPGTPYGYTF
CDR3 DNA: TGTGCCAGCAGCTTAAGTGGAAGGCCCGGGACCCCCTATGGCTACACCTTC

clone size: .
V gene: TRBV3-1/TRBV3-2
J gene: TRBJ2-3
D gene: .
CDR3 protein: CASSRGQPTDTQYF
CDR3 DNA: TGTGCCAGCAGCCGAGGACAGCCCACAGATACGCAGTATTTT

clone size: .
V gene: TRBV28
J gene: TRBJ1-3
D gene: .
CDR3 protein: CASSFYWDGGTITGNTIYF
CDR3 DNA: TGTGCCAGCAGTTTCTATTGGGACGGAGGGACTATCACTGGAAACACCATATATTTT

clone size: .
V gene: TRBV5-1
J gene: TRBJ2-1
D gene: TRBD1
CDR3 protein: CASSLGQGDIEQFF
CDR3 DNA: TGCGCCAGCAGCTTGGGGCAGGGGGATATTGAGCAGTTCTTC

clone size: .
V gene: TRBV6-2/TRBV6-3
J gene: TRBJ2-6
D gene: TRBD1
CDR3 protein: CASSTRGQGAVGANVLTF
CDR3 DNA: TGTGCCAGCAGTACCCGGGGACAGGGGGCCGTAGGGGCCAACGTCCTGACTTTC

clone size: .
V gene: TRBV5-4
J gene: TRBJ2-2
D gene: .
CDR3 protein: CASSVDPGTGELFF
CDR3 DNA: TGTGCCAGCAGCGTGGACCCGGGGACCGGGGAGCTGTTTTTT

clone size: .
V gene: TRBV15
J gene: TRBJ1-5
D gene: TRBD1
CDR3 protein: CATSRAGQGVDQPQHF
CDR3 DNA: TGTGCCACCAGCAGAGCTGGACAGGGGGTCGATCAGCCCCAGCATTTT

clone size: .
V gene: TRBV6-5
J gene: TRBJ1-1
D gene: .
CDR3 protein: CASSYTAKNTEAFF
CDR3 DNA: TGTGCCAGCAGTTATACGGCGAAGAACACTGAAGCTTTCTTT